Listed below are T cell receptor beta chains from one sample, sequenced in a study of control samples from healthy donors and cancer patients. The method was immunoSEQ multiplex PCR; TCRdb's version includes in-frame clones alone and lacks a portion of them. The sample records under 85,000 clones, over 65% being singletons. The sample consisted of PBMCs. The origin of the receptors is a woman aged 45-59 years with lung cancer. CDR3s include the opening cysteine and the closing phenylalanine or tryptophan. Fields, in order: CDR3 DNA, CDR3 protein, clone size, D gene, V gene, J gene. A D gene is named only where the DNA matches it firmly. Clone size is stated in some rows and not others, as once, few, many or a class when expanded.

TGTGCCAGCAGCTTCAGGGGCGAGAGGAACACTGAAGCTTTCTTT	CASSFRGERNTEAFF	-	-	TRBV11-2	TRBJ1-1
TGTGCCAGTAGTATAGACCCGGTGAACACTGAAGCTTTCTTT	CASSIDPVNTEAFF	-	-	TRBV19	TRBJ1-1
TGTGCCAGCACTCCGGGGCTCATACAGGAGCCCTATGGCTACACCTTC	CASTPGLIQEPYGYTF	-	-	TRBV28	TRBJ1-2
TGTGCCAGTAGTATCCGCGGGACAGGGCGTCGGGAGACCCAGTACTTC	CASSIRGTGRRETQYF	-	TRBD1	TRBV19	TRBJ2-5
TGTGCCAGCAGAAGGGACAGGGGTTTTTACGAGCAGTACTTC	CASRRDRGFYEQYF	-	TRBD1	TRBV28	TRBJ2-7
TGCGCCAGCAGCCAAGATTCTTGGACTAGCGGGGTCGAGCAGTTCTTC	CASSQDSWTSGVEQFF	-	TRBD2	TRBV4-3	TRBJ2-1
TGTGCCAGTAGTATTGGGGGGACAGGGACTGAAGCTTTCTTT	CASSIGGTGTEAFF	-	TRBD1	TRBV19	TRBJ1-1
TGCAGTGCTGAGGTAGTCGATACGCAGTATTTT	CSAEVVDTQYF	-	-	TRBV20-1	TRBJ2-3
TGTGCCAGCAGCCGACCCGGCACGACAGGGTACAATGGCTACACCTTC	CASSRPGTTGYNGYTF	-	TRBD1	TRBV28	TRBJ1-2
TGTGCCAGCAGCTCCGCTATTGGACGAGGCTACACCTTC	CASSSAIGRGYTF	-	-	TRBV7-2	TRBJ1-2
TGTGCCAGCAGTTTTTCTGGGGAGGGGAATGAAGCTTTCTTT	CASSFSGEGNEAFF	-	-	TRBV27	TRBJ1-1
TGTGCCAGCAGCTCCCGGGACAAGTCCTACGAGCAGTACTTC	CASSSRDKSYEQYF	-	-	TRBV11-3	TRBJ2-7
TGTGCCAGCAGCCCTGGCAGGTTCAACTATGGCTACACCTTC	CASSPGRFNYGYTF	few	-	TRBV7-8	TRBJ1-2
TGTGCCAGCAGTTTTTGGGTAACTGAAGCTTTCTTT	CASSFWVTEAFF	-	-	TRBV12-3/TRBV12-4	TRBJ1-1
TGCGCCAGCAGCTTGCTCCCGGGGGCGACCGGTCAGCCCCAGCATTTT	CASSLLPGATGQPQHF	many	-	TRBV5-1	TRBJ1-5
TGCGCCAGCAGCCAATTCGAGACAGGGGGATCCTACGAGCAGTACTTC	CASSQFETGGSYEQYF	once	TRBD1	TRBV4-1	TRBJ2-7
TGCGCCAGCAGCCCGCTAGAAAATTCCTATGGCTACACCTTC	CASSPLENSYGYTF	-	-	TRBV5-1	TRBJ1-2
TGTGCCAGCAGCATACAGGGCTTGGACGCCGATGAGCAGTTCTTC	CASSIQGLDADEQFF	-	-	TRBV7-2	TRBJ2-1
TGTGCCAGCTCACCGGGGGGGCTGACTGAAGCTTTCTTT	CASSPGGLTEAFF	-	-	TRBV18	TRBJ1-1
TGTGCCAGCAGTTTATTGGGGGACACTGAAGCTTTCTTT	CASSLLGDTEAFF	-	-	TRBV27	TRBJ1-1
TGTGCCAGCAGCCTCCTAGGGGACAACTATGGCTACACCTTC	CASSLLGDNYGYTF	once	-	TRBV7-2	TRBJ1-2
TGTGCCAGCAGCTTAATCTCAGGGAATTCACCCCTCCACTTT	CASSLISGNSPLHF	once	-	TRBV7-2	TRBJ1-6
TGTGCCAGCTCACTGTCAGGGGCGCAGACTGAAGCTTTCTTT	CASSLSGAQTEAFF	-	-	TRBV18	TRBJ1-1
TGTGCTAGTGGTTCAACACCCCCCTCGGGACAGGGGGCGTTAGATCAGCCCCAGCATTTT	CASGSTPPSGQGALDQPQHF	few	TRBD1	TRBV12-5	TRBJ1-5
TGTGCCAGCAGCCAAGATGCGGTTGTTATGGGCTACACCTTC	CASSQDAVVMGYTF	-	-	TRBV4-2	TRBJ1-2
TGTGCCAGCTCGATCGGGGGTAATAATTCACCCCTCCACTTT	CASSIGGNNSPLHF	-	-	TRBV27	TRBJ1-6
TGTGCCACCAGGGGGACAGGCTTATCAACGTACACTGAAGCTTTCTTT	CATRGTGLSTYTEAFF	once	TRBD1	TRBV10-3	TRBJ1-1
TGTGCCAGCAGCGAGGGACTAGCGATCGAGACCCAGTACTTC	CASSEGLAIETQYF	-	TRBD2	TRBV9	TRBJ2-5
TGTGCCAGTAGTGAAATGTGGGATGAGCAGTTCTTC	CASSEMWDEQFF	-	-	TRBV19	TRBJ2-1
TGTGCCAGCAGTCCGGGACAGGGACGTTCACCCCTCCACTTT	CASSPGQGRSPLHF	-	TRBD1	TRBV7-2	TRBJ1-6
TGTGCCAGCTCACGAGACCAGGGAGGTGAAGCTTTCTTT	CASSRDQGGEAFF	once	-	TRBV18	TRBJ1-1
TGTGCCAGCAGCCAAGAGGGACTCCTTAACTATGGCTACACCTTC	CASSQEGLLNYGYTF	-	-	TRBV14	TRBJ1-2
TGCAGCGTTGAAAGGGCCACCGGGGAGCTGTTTTTT	CSVERATGELFF	-	-	TRBV29-1	TRBJ2-2
TGTGCCAGCAGTGAAGCCGCCTATGGCTACACCTTC	CASSEAAYGYTF	many	-	TRBV6-1	TRBJ1-2
TGTGCCAGCGCCGCCTATCCAGGAACCGGGGAGCTGTTTTTT	CASAAYPGTGELFF	-	-	TRBV6-4	TRBJ2-2